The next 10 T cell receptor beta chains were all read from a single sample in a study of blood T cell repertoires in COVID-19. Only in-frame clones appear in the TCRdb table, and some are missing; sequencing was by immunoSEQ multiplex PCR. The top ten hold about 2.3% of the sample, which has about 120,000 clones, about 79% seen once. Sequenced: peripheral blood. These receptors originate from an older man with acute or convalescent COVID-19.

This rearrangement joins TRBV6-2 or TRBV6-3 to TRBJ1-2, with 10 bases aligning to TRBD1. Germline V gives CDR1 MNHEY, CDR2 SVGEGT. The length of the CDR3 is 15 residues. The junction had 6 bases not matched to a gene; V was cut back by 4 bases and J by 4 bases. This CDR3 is CASSLGTGASYGYTF. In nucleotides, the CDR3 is TGTGCCAGCAGTTTAGGGACAGGGGCTTCCTATGGCTACACCTTC.

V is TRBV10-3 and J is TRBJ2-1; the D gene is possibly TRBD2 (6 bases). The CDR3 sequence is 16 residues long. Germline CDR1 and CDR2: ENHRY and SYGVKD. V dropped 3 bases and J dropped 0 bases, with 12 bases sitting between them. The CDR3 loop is CAISDPGVFSYNEQFF. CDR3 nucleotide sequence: TGTGCCATCAGTGATCCGGGGGTTTTCTCCTACAATGAGCAGTTCTTC.

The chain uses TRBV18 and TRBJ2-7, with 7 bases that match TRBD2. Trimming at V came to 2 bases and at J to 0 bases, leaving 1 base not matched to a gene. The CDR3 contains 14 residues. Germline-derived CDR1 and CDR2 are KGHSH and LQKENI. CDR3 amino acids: CASSPGGGSYEQYF. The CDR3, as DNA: TGTGCCAGCTCACCAGGGGGGGGCTCCTACGAGCAGTACTTC.

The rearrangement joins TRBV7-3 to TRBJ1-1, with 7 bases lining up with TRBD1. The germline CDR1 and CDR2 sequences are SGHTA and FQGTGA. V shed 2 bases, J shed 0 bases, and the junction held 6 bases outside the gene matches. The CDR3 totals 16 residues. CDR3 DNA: TGTGCCAGCAGCTTAGGGAGAGGGGGCATGAACACTGAAGCTTTCTTT. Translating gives CASSLGRGGMNTEAFF.

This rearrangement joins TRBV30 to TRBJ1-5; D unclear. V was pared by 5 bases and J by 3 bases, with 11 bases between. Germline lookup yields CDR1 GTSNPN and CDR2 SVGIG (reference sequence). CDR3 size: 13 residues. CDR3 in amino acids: CAWEEGFNQPQHF. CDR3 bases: TGTGCCTGGGAAGAGGGATTCAATCAGCCCCAGCATTTT. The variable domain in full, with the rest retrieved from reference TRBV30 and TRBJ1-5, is SQTIHQWPATLVQPVGSPLSLECTVEGTSNPNLYWYRQAAGRGLQLLFYSVGIGQISSEVPQNLSASRPQDRQFILSSKKLLLSDSGFYLCAWEEGFNQPQHFGDGTRLSIL.

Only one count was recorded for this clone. CDR3 in DNA: TGCAGCGTTGAAAGCAGGGGAGTGGGCTACACCTTC. Its protein product is CSVESRGVGYTF. The chain carries TRBV29-1 and TRBJ1-2; maybe TRBD1 (6 bases). The V end lost 2 bases, the J end lost 8 bases, and 12 bases lay between the germline ends. Germline-derived CDR1 and CDR2 are SQVTM and ANQGSEA. This CDR3 region has 12 residues. The whole variable domain, remainder taken from reference TRBV29-1 and TRBJ1-2, is SAVISQKPSRDICQRGTSLTIQCQVDSQVTMMFWYRQQPGQSLTLIATANQGSEATYESGFVIDKFPISRPNLTFSTLTVSNMSPEDSSIYLCSVESRGVGYTFGSGTRLTVV.

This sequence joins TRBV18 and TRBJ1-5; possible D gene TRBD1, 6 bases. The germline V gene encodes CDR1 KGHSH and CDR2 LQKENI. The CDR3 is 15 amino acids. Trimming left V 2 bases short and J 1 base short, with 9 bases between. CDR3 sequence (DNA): TGTGCCAGCTCACCAGCAGGGGTAAGCAATCAGCCCCAGCATTTT. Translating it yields CASSPAGVSNQPQHF. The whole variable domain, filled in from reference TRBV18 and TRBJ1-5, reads NAGVMQNPRHLVRRRGQEARLRCSPMKGHSHVYWYRQLPEEGLKFMVYLQKENIIDESGMPKERFSAEFPKEGPSILRIQQVVRGDSAAYFCASSPAGVSNQPQHFGDGTRLSIL.

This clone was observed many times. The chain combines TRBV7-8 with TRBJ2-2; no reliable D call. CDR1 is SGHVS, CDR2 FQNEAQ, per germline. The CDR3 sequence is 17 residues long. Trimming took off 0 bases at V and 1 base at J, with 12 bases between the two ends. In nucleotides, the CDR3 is TGTGCCAGCAGCTTAGCGCTAGGCGGCATGAACACCGGGGAGCTGTTTTTT. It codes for CASSLALGGMNTGELFF.

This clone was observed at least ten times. The CDR3 is CAISESRGSYTMNTEAFF. For the CDR3, the DNA is TGTGCCATCAGTGAGTCGCGGGGCAGCTATACAATGAACACTGAAGCTTTCTTT. The chain combines TRBV10-3 with TRBJ1-1; a weak D match, TRBD1 (5 bases). The CDR3 is 18 amino acids. The germline V gene encodes CDR1 ENHRY and CDR2 SYGVKD. Trimming pared 0 bases from V and 0 bases from J, leaving 17 bases between.

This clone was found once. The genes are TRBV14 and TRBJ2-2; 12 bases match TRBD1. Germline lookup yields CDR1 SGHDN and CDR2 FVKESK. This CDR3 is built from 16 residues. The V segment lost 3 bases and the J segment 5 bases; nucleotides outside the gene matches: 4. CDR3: CASSQGQGAGTGELFF. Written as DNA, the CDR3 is TGTGCCAGCAGCCAGGGACAGGGGGCAGGAACCGGGGAGCTGTTTTTT.